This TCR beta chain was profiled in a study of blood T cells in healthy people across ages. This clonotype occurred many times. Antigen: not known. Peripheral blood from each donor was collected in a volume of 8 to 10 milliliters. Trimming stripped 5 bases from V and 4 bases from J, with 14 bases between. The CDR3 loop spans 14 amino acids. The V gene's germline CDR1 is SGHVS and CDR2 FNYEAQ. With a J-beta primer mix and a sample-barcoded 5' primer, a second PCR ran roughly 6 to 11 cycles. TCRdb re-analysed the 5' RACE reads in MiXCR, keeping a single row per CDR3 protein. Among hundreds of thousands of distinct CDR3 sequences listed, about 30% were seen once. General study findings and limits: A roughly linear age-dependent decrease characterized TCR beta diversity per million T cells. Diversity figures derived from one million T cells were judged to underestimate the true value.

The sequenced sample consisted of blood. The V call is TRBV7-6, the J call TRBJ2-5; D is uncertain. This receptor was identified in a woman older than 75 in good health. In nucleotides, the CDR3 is TGTGCCAGCAGCCCCGGGTCATGGGGAGAGACCCAGTACTTC. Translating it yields CASSPGSWGETQYF. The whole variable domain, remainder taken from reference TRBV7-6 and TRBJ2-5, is GAGVSQSPRYKVTKRGQDVALRCDPISGHVSLYWYRQALGQGPEFLTYFNYEAQQDKSGLPNDRFSAERPEGSISTLTIQRTEQRDSAMYRCASSPGSWGETQYFGPGTRLLVL.